Given below is one T cell receptor beta chain in context. Unmatched junction bases numbered 6, after V lost 4 bases and J lost 4 bases. The CDR3 is 14 residues long. Germline-derived CDR1 and CDR2 are SGDLS and YYNGEE. These data belong to a study of blood T cell repertoires in COVID-19. Study overall: Samples taken during acute and convalescent COVID-19 were collected in the United States, Italy and Spain.

Data came from immunoSEQ multiplex PCR; TCRdb stores just in-frame clones and leaves some out. The data contain about 290,000 clones, around nine tenths of them singletons. The clonotype comes from a woman aged 40-49 years who had recovered from COVID-19. Input material: PBMCs or T cells enriched from blood (not recorded which). The rearrangement uses TRBV9 and TRBJ1-1, with 8 nucleotides matching TRBD1. The DNA of the CDR3 is TGTGCCAGCAGCTCGAAACAGGGGGGCACTGAAGCTTTCTTT. Its protein product is CASSSKQGGTEAFF. The full variable domain, completed using reference TRBV9 and TRBJ1-1, is DSGVTQTPKHLITATGQRVTLRCSPRSGDLSVYWYQQSLDQGLQFLIQYYNGEERAKGNILERFSAQQFPDLHSELNLSSLELGDSALYFCASSSKQGGTEAFFGQGTRLTVV.